This entry lists 24 T cell receptor beta chains sequenced from one sample in a study of control samples from healthy donors and cancer patients. Produced via immunoSEQ multiplex PCR; TCRdb's table is partial and in-frame only. This table holds 50,000 to 70,000 clones, around 96% found once. The source material was blood. Receptor source: a young woman in good health.

J is TRBJ2-3 and V is TRBV3-1 (or the pseudogene TRBV3-2); D is perhaps TRBD1 or TRBD2 (5 bases each). The CDR3 has 14 residues. The germline gives CDR1 LGHDT, CDR2 YNNKEL (reference sequence). Trimming took 4 bases from V and 6 from J, leaving 14 bases between them. The CDR3 sequence: CASSLTRGFDTQYF. The CDR3 DNA is TGTGCCAGCAGCCTGACGAGGGGTTTCGATACGCAGTATTTT.

The chain couples TRBV5-4 to TRBJ1-2; the D is unclear. CDR3 length: 12 amino acids. Per the germline V gene, CDR1 is SGHNT and CDR2 is YYREEE (reference sequence). Trimming took 6 bases from V and 2 from J, leaving 8 bases between them. The CDR3, as DNA: TGTGCCAGCACCAATACCAACTATGGCTACACCTTC. Translating it yields CASTNTNYGYTF.

J is TRBJ2-3 and V is TRBV25-1, with 13 bases fitting TRBD2. The germline V gene encodes CDR1 MGHDK and CDR2 SYGVNS. The J segment lost 4 bases and the V segment lost 8 bases, leaving 9 bases of the junction unmatched. CDR3 length equals 16 residues. The CDR3: CASRSPLAGGADTQYF. For the CDR3, the DNA is TGTGCCAGCCGCTCCCCACTAGCGGGGGGGGCAGATACGCAGTATTTT.

This chain connects TRBV29-1 to TRBJ1-1, with 7 bases matching TRBD1. This CDR3 has 13 amino acids. Trimming cost V 5 bases and J 1 base; bases outside gene matches: 4. Germline V gene data show CDR1 as SQVTM and CDR2 as ANQGSEA. The CDR3 DNA reads TGCAGCGTTACAGGGGATTGGAACACTGAAGCTTTCTTT. Translation gives CSVTGDWNTEAFF. The variable domain in full, completed from reference TRBV29-1 and TRBJ1-1, reads SAVISQKPSRDICQRGTSLTIQCQVDSQVTMMFWYRQQPGQSLTLIATANQGSEATYESGFVIDKFPISRPNLTFSTLTVSNMSPEDSSIYLCSVTGDWNTEAFFGQGTRLTVV.

This chain connects TRBV7-9 to TRBJ1-2, with D unclear. Trimming left V 6 bases short and J 3 bases short, with 17 bases between. The germline V gene has CDR1 SEHNR and CDR2 FQNEAQ (reference sequence). This CDR3 is built from 15 residues. CDR3 DNA: TGTGCCAGCAGTACCTCGAGGCCGAAACACTATGGCTACACCTTC. It specifies CASSTSRPKHYGYTF.

V and J are TRBV30 and TRBJ2-7, with 11 bases that match TRBD1. The length of the CDR3 is 17 residues. The germline V gene encodes CDR1 GTSNPN and CDR2 SVGIG (reference sequence). Trimming removed 2 bases from V and 4 bases from J; junction bases left unmatched: 13. CDR3 loop: CAWSLRDRGIVGYEQYF. DNA of the CDR3: TGTGCCTGGAGTCTCCGGGACAGGGGGATAGTGGGATACGAGCAGTACTTC.

J is TRBJ2-3 and V is TRBV20-1; maybe TRBD2 (5 bases). V gave up 3 bases and J gave up 4 bases, with 8 bases separating them. Germline V gene sequence: CDR1 DFQATT, CDR2 SNEGSKA (reference sequence). The CDR3 length is 12 residues. The CDR3 DNA reads TGCAGTGCTAGTTCGGGGTCAGATACGCAGTATTTT. Its protein is CSASSGSDTQYF.

The rearrangement uses TRBV24-1 and TRBJ2-1; 13 positions match TRBD2. Germline-derived CDR1 and CDR2 are KGHDR and SFDVKD. V lost 5 bases and J lost 0; bases outside the gene matches: 6. CDR3 length: 18 residues. CDR3 coding DNA: TGTGCCACCAGTGCCGGACTAGCGGGGGTGAGCTCCTACAATGAGCAGTTCTTC. Amino acids: CATSAGLAGVSSYNEQFF.

V usage is TRBV19 and J usage is TRBJ1-1; D is perhaps TRBD1 (5 bases). Trimming removed 3 bases from V and 4 bases from J, with 18 bases in between. Germline lookup yields CDR1 LNHDA and CDR2 SQIVND (reference sequence). The CDR3 length is 16 residues. The CDR3 bases are TGTGCCAGTAGTATGGGTACGACAGTGGGGGGCACTGAAGCTTTCTTT. It encodes CASSMGTTVGGTEAFF.

The rearrangement uses TRBV5-1 and TRBJ2-1; tentatively, D is TRBD1 (5 bases). The ends were cut back, 3 bases at V and 4 bases at J, with 11 bases in the middle. The V gene's germline CDR1 is SGHRS and CDR2 YFSETQ. This CDR3 has 14 residues. The CDR3 here is CASSSTVGYNEQFF. CDR3 nucleotides: TGCGCCAGCAGCTCGACAGTGGGATACAATGAGCAGTTCTTC.

The chain carries TRBV11-2 and TRBJ1-2; 9 bases line up with TRBD1. Looked up from germline, CDR1 is SGHAT and CDR2 is FQNNGV. The V gene end was trimmed by 4 bases and the J gene end by 4 bases; junction bases not matched to a gene: 7. This CDR3 is built from 15 residues. DNA of the CDR3: TGTGCCAGCAGCTCAACCGGGACAGGGCCCTATGGCTACACCTTC. It yields the protein CASSSTGTGPYGYTF. The entire variable domain, with the rest obtained from reference TRBV11-2 and TRBJ1-2, is as follows: EAGVAQSPRYKIIEKRQSVAFWCNPISGHATLYWYQQILGQGPKLLIQFQNNGVVDDSQLPKDRFSAERLKGVDSTLKIQPAKLEDSAVYLCASSSTGTGPYGYTFGSGTRLTVV.

This clone was detected once. The V gene is TRBV6-5, the J gene TRBJ1-1, with 8 bases lining up with TRBD1. The CDR3 runs to 15 residues. With V trimmed by 5 bases and J by 3 bases, 8 bases remained unmatched. Germline CDR1 MNHEY, CDR2 SVGAGI. The CDR3 region is CASSLRTGRYTEAFF. In nucleotides, the CDR3 is TGTGCCAGCAGTCTCCGGACAGGGAGGTACACTGAAGCTTTCTTT.

The chain recombines TRBV30 with TRBJ1-5, with D tentatively TRBD1 (5 bases). This CDR3 contains 13 residues. Germline CDR1 GTSNPN, CDR2 SVGIG (reference sequence). V lost 0 bases and J 5 bases, leaving 8 bases between the germline ends. CDR3 in amino acids: CAWSVGADQPQHF. The DNA for the CDR3 is TGTGCCTGGAGTGTTGGGGCAGATCAGCCCCAGCATTTT.

This chain joins TRBV30 and TRBJ1-2; 7 positions match TRBD1. Germline trimming cut 3 bases from V and 7 bases from J; bases unmatched to any gene: 11. The CDR3 has 14 residues. Germline assignment: CDR1 GTSNPN and CDR2 SVGIG (reference sequence). The CDR3 reads CAWREKGAGSGYTF. The CDR3 coding sequence is TGTGCCTGGAGAGAGAAGGGGGCGGGGTCTGGCTACACCTTC.

The rearrangement joins TRBV27 to TRBJ2-1; maybe TRBD2 (5 bases). Germline CDR1 is MNHEY and CDR2 is SMNVEV (reference sequence). This CDR3 region has 12 residues. V gave up 6 bases and J gave up 10 bases, with 13 bases separating them. CDR3 region: CASSSDSREQFF. The CDR3 DNA is TGTGCCAGCAGCTCGGACTCCCGGGAGCAGTTCTTC.

The V call is TRBV10-3, the J call TRBJ1-3; 11 nucleotides agree with TRBD1. The CDR3 has 15 residues. CDR1 is ENHRY and CDR2 is SYGVKD in the germline V gene. J was trimmed by 4 bases and V by 6 bases; bases with no gene match: 5. The CDR3: CAIRGTGGTGNTIYF. CDR3 DNA: TGTGCCATCAGGGGGACAGGGGGAACGGGAAACACCATATATTTT.

A single count supports this clone. The chain carries TRBV3-1 (or the pseudogene TRBV3-2) and TRBJ2-5; 11 bases agree with TRBD2. This CDR3 has 20 amino acids. The germline V gene has CDR1 LGHDT and CDR2 YNNKEL (reference sequence). The V gene end was trimmed by 4 bases and the J gene end by 2 bases; junction bases not matched to a gene: 18. In nucleotides, the CDR3 is TGTGCCAGCAGCCTCTCCCTTGGACCTAGCGGGGGGCTCCCACAAGAGACCCAGTACTTC. As protein: CASSLSLGPSGGLPQETQYF.

The chain employs TRBV19 and TRBJ1-5, with TRBD1 matching 9 bases. Trimming removed 4 bases from V and 6 bases from J; junction bases left unmatched: 7. CDR3 length: 15 residues. Germline values: CDR1 LNHDA, CDR2 SQIVND (reference sequence). The CDR3 spells CASSTGQGKGQPQHF. The CDR3 bases are TGTGCCAGTAGTACAGGACAGGGGAAGGGTCAGCCCCAGCATTTT.

The rearrangement uses TRBV15 and TRBJ2-1; D possibly matches TRBD1 or TRBD2 (5 bases each). CDR1 is LNHNV and CDR2 is YYDKDF in the germline V gene (reference sequence). V lost 1 base and J 7 bases, leaving 17 bases between the germline ends. The CDR3 spans 16 residues. The CDR3 bases are TGTGCCACCAGCAGAGTTGGCAGGGTGACGGGGAATGAGCAGTTCTTC. This encodes CATSRVGRVTGNEQFF.

This clone occurred once. This chain links TRBV7-2 with TRBJ1-1; D remains unclear. Germline-derived CDR1 and CDR2 are SGHTA and FQGNSA. The CDR3 totals 13 residues. Trimming removed 2 bases at V and 2 bases at J, with 6 bases between. The CDR3 sequence: CASSLTVNTEAFF. Here the CDR3 DNA reads TGTGCCAGCAGCTTAACAGTAAACACTGAAGCTTTCTTT.

The J gene is TRBJ2-3, the V gene TRBV4-3; TRBD1 might be the D (5 bases). There are 16 residues in the CDR3. Germline values: CDR1 LGHNA, CDR2 YSLEER. Trimming pared 0 bases from V and 4 bases from J, leaving 14 bases between. The CDR3 nucleotides read TGCGCCAGCAGCCAAGAATTTATAAGGGGCGCAGATACGCAGTATTTT. Amino acids: CASSQEFIRGADTQYF.

The rearrangement links TRBV18 to TRBJ1-2; 8 positions agree with TRBD1. Per the germline V gene, CDR1 is KGHSH and CDR2 is LQKENI. The CDR3 is 18 residues long. V was pared by 3 bases and J by 5 bases, with 17 bases of the junction left unmatched. The CDR3 sequence is CASSPGWTGPSNGYGYTF. The CDR3 DNA is TGTGCCAGCTCACCTGGTTGGACAGGGCCCTCTAATGGGTATGGCTACACCTTC.

This chain joins TRBV6-1 and TRBJ1-1, with D possibly TRBD1 on 5 matching bases. The CDR3 contains 18 residues. Trimming pared 0 bases from V and 1 base from J, leaving 18 bases between. Per the germline V gene, CDR1 is MNHNS and CDR2 is SASEGT. This chain's CDR3 is CASSEAEGRTMTNTEAFF. As DNA, the CDR3 is TGTGCCAGCAGTGAAGCAGAGGGGCGAACGATGACGAACACTGAAGCTTTCTTT.

The genes are TRBV7-8 and TRBJ1-1; 7 nucleotides line up with TRBD1. Germline V gives CDR1 SGHVS, CDR2 FQNEAQ. The CDR3 consists of 15 residues. Trimming took 1 base from V and 4 from J; bases not matched to a gene: 6. CDR3 in DNA: TGTGCCAGCAGCTTAGTAGGGGGCGGTGGCACTGAAGCTTTCTTT. It codes for CASSLVGGGGTEAFF.